These 2 T cell receptor beta chains share one sample of origin, sequenced in a study of blood T cell repertoires in COVID-19 (TCRdb year 2020). Receptor libraries were prepared by the immunoSEQ multiplex PCR assay. Held by TCRdb, this immuneACCESS table contains in-frame sequences only and omits some clones. Under half of the omission traces to an unresolved V gene where checked; the cause of the rest is unknown. The sample records fewer than 120,000 clones, approximately 80% of which are singletons. The top ten clonotypes cover 16% of the sample. Material: peripheral blood. The source is an older woman with acute or convalescent COVID-19.

Remarks on this clone: At the DNA level, this CDR3 is encoded by other sequences in the same sample as well. The chain is built from TRBV4-1 and TRBJ2-1, with 9 bases matching TRBD1. V gave up 0 bases and J gave up 4 bases; unmatched junction bases: 7. This CDR3 comprises 17 residues. Germline values: CDR1 MGHRA, CDR2 YSYEKL. The CDR3 loop is CASSQDWGTGFYNEQFF. CDR3 DNA: TGCGCCAGCAGCCAAGATTGGGGGACAGGGTTTTACAATGAGCAGTTCTTC.

The chain recombines TRBV7-9 with TRBJ2-3; no clear D. The CDR3 is 12 amino acids. Trimming pared 7 bases from V and 4 bases from J, leaving 9 bases between. CDR1 is SEHNR, CDR2 FQNEAQ, per germline (reference sequence). The CDR3 bases are TGTGCCAGCACCCCTACCCCAGATACGCAGTATTTT. It encodes CASTPTPDTQYF.